This T cell receptor (beta chain) derives from a study of blood T cell repertoires in COVID-19. For the study at large: PBMCs, B-cell-depleted T cells, or T cells provided the cDNA or gDNA that made up the material.

Per the authors' pipeline: Amplification of reference gene primers was used by the study to estimate nucleated cell counts. Profiling relied on immunoSEQ multiplex PCR, and the TCRdb table lists in-frame clones only, not all of them. From that table come the V and J calls and clone size; the DNA was used to work out D and trimming. The sample yields about 210,000 clones, roughly 79% seen once. This CDR3 comprises 12 residues. The V gene lost 3 bases and the J gene lost 6 bases, with 7 bases spanning the gap. Germline V gives CDR1 LNHDA, CDR2 SQIVND (reference sequence). The study recruited people aged about 18 to 95 years across 20 to 30 US areas. Participants' reported clinical history set cohort assignment.

The rearrangement uses TRBV19 and TRBJ2-3; D is unresolved. The receptor's source is a woman aged 45-65 years with acute COVID-19. The sequencing input was PBMCs or T cells enriched from blood (not recorded which). CDR3 loop: CASSISKDTQYF. CDR3 coding DNA: TGTGCCAGTAGTATCTCTAAGGATACGCAGTATTTT.